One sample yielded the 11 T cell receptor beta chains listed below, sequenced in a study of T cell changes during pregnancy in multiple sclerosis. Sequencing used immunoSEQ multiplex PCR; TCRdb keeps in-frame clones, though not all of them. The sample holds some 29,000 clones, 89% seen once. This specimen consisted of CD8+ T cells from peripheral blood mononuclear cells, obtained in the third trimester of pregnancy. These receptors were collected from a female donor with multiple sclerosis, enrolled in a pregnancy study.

The CDR3 reads CASSPGTGGNQPQHF. The CDR3 DNA sequence: TGTGCCAGCAGCCCCGGGACAGGGGGCAATCAGCCCCAGCATTTT. This sequence joins TRBV9 and TRBJ1-5; 10 bases line up with TRBD1. The CDR3 extends over 15 amino acids. Germline trimming cut 4 bases from V and 2 bases from J; bases unmatched to any gene: 3. The V gene's germline CDR1 is SGDLS and CDR2 YYNGEE.

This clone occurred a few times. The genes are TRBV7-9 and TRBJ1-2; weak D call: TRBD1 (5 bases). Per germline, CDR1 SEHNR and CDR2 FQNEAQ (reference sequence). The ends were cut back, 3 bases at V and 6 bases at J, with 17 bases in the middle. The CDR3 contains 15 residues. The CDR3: CASSLGREGPNGYTF. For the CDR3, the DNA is TGTGCCAGCAGCTTGGGCCGGGAGGGGCCAAATGGCTACACCTTC. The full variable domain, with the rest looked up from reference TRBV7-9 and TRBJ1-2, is DTGVSQNPRHKITKRGQNVTFRCDPISEHNRLYWYRQTLGQGPEFLTYFQNEAQLEKSRLLSDRFSAERPKGSFSTLEIQRTEQGDSAMYLCASSLGREGPNGYTFGSGTRLTVV.

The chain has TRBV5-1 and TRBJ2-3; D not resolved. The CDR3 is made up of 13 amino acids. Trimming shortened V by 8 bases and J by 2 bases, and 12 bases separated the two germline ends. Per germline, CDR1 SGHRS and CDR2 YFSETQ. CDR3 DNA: TGCGCCAGTCATAACAACCCCACAGATACGCAGTATTTT. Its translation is CASHNNPTDTQYF.

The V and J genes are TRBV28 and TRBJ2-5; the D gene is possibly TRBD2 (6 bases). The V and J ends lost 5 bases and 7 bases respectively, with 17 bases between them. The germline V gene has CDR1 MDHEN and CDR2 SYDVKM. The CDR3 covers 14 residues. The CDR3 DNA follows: TGTGCCAGCAGTCCATGGGCCTCCGGGGGGACCCAGTACTTC. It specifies CASSPWASGGTQYF.

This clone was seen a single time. In nucleotides, the CDR3 is TGTGCCACGCAGGGGAAGGGGACCGGGGAGCTGTTTTTT. It encodes CATQGKGTGELFF. The chain links TRBV6-1 to TRBJ2-2; D might be TRBD1 (6 bases). The CDR3 totals 13 residues. CDR1 MNHNS and CDR2 SASEGT come from the germline V gene. The V end was cut by 10 bases, the J end by 5 bases, with 14 bases between.

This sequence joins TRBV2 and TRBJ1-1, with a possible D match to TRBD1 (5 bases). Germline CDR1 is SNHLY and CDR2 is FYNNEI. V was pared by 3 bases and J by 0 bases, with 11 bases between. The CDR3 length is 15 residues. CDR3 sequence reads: CASSDREGMNTEAFF. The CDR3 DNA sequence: TGTGCCAGCAGTGACAGGGAAGGAATGAACACTGAAGCTTTCTTT.

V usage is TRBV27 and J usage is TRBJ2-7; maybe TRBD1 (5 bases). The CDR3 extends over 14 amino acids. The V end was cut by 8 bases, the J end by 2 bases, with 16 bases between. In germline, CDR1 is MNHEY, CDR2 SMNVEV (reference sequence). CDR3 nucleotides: TGTGCCAGCGGATCTCGTGGGGCCCCCTACGAGCAGTACTTC. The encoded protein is CASGSRGAPYEQYF.

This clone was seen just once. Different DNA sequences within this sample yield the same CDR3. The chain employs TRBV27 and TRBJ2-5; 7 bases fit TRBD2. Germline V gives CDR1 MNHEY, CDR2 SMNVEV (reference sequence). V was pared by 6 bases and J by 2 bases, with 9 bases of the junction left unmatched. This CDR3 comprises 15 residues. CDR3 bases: TGTGCCAGCAGCCAACTGGCGGGAGATCAAGAGACCCAGTACTTC. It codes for CASSQLAGDQETQYF.

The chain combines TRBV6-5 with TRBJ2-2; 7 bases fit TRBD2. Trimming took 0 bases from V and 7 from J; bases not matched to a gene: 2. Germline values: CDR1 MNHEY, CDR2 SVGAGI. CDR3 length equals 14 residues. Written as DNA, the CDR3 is TGTGCCAGCAGTTACTCGAGCGGGGTCGGGGAGCTGTTTTTT. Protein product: CASSYSSGVGELFF.

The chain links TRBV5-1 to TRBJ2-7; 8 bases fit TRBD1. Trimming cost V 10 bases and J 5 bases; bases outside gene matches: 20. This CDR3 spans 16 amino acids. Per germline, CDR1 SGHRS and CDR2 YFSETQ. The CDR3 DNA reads TGCGCCTCCCAGCGCCTGTCGGACAGGGTGCGGGACGAGCAGTACTTC. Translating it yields CASQRLSDRVRDEQYF.

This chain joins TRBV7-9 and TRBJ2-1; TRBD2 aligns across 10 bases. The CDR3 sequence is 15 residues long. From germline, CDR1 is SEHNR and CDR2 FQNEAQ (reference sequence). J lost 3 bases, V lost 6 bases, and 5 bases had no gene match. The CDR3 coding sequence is TGTGCCAGCAGGCCTAGCGGGGGCCTCTACAATGAGCAGTTCTTC. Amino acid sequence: CASRPSGGLYNEQFF.